The clone carrying this T cell receptor (beta chain) was counted once. This sample stems from a study of blood T cell repertoires in COVID-19. Study-level background: PBMCs, B-cell-depleted T cells, or T cells provided the cDNA or gDNA that made up the material.

The CDR3 totals 15 residues. J gave up 5 bases and V 9 bases, and 15 bases lay outside the gene matches. Per germline, CDR1 LNHDA and CDR2 SQIVND (reference sequence). Assay: immunoSEQ multiplex PCR; the TCRdb copy retains only in-frame clones and omits some. The sample lists 150,000 to 200,000 clones; around 85% were seen once. J is TRBJ1-1 and V is TRBV19, with TRBD1 identical over 7 bases. The TCR originated in a man between 60 and 75 years old with acute or convalescent COVID-19. Sequences were obtained from peripheral blood. CDR3 nucleotides: TGTGCCAGCGGAGTAGCCGGCAGGGGGAATACTGAAGCTTTCTTT. Translation: CASGVAGRGNTEAFF.